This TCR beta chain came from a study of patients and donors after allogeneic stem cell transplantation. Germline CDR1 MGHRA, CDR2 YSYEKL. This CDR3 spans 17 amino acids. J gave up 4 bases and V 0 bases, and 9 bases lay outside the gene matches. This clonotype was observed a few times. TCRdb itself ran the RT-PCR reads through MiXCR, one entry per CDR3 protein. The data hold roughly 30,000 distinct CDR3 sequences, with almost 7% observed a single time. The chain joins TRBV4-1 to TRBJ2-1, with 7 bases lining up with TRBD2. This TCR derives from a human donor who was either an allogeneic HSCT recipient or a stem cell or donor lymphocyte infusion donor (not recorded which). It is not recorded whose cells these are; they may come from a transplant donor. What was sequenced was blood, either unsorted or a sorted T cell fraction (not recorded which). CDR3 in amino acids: CASSQDRTSWGYNEQFF. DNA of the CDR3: TGCGCCAGCAGCCAAGATCGGACTAGTTGGGGATACAATGAGCAGTTCTTC.